This T cell receptor (beta chain) appears in the sequencing data of a study of PD-1 blockade in classical Hodgkin lymphoma. Overall study results and limits: Why the repertoires differ is still unclear, perhaps disease activity or prior therapy. Baseline TCR diversity was reportedly lower in newly diagnosed patients than in healthy donors. It was reported as lower still in relapsed/refractory patients.

A note on this clone: What it recognizes is unknown.

This CDR3 is 14 amino acids long. Deletions cut 1 base from V and 2 bases from J, with 5 bases between. Germline V gene sequence: CDR1 SGHTA, CDR2 FQGTGA. Described time point: newly diagnosed, previously untreated cHL patient sample. Magnetic negative selection purified CD4+ T cells from thawed PBMCs. Comparison samples consisted of PBMCs from newly diagnosed, untreated classical Hodgkin lymphoma. Libraries were prepared by immunoSEQ multiplex PCR; TCRdb keeps only in-frame clonotypes and omits some of them. Of roughly 30,000 clones in the sample, approximately 90% are singletons; the top ten hold 0.22%.

The rearrangement uses TRBV7-3 and TRBJ2-2; D is unresolved. This sequence was found in a human donor with classical Hodgkin lymphoma. Sequencing used CD4+ T cells from blood. This CDR3 is CASSLIRNTGELFF. CDR3 sequence (DNA): TGTGCCAGCAGCTTAATCAGAAACACCGGGGAGCTGTTTTTT.